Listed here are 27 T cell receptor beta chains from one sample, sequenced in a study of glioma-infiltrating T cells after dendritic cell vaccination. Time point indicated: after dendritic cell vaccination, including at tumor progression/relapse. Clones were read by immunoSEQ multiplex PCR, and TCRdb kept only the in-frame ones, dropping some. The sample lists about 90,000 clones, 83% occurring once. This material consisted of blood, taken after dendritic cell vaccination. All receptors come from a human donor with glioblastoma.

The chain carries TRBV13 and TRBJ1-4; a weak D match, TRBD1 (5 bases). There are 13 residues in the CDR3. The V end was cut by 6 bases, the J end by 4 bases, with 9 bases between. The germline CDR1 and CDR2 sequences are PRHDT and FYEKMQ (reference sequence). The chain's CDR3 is CASSQGSNEKLFF. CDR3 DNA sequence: TGTGCCAGCAGTCAGGGCAGTAATGAAAAACTGTTTTTT.

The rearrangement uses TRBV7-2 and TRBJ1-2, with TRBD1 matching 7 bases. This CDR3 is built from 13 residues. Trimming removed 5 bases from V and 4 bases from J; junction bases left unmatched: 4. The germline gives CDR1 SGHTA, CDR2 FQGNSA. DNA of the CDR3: TGTGCCAGCAGCCTCGGACAGGTCTATGGCTACACCTTC. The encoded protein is CASSLGQVYGYTF.

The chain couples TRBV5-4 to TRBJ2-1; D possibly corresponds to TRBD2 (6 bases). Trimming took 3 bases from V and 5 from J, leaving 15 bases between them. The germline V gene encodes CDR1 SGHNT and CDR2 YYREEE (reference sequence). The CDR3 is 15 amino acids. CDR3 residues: CASSWPGGGNNEQFF. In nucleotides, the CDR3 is TGTGCCAGCAGCTGGCCGGGTGGGGGGAACAATGAGCAGTTCTTC. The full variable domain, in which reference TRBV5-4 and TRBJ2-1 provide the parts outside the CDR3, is ETGVTQSPTHLIKTRGQQVTLRCSSQSGHNTVSWYQQALGQGPQFIFQYYREEENGRGNFPPRFSGLQFPNYSSELNVNALELDDSALYLCASSWPGGGNNEQFFGPGTRLTVL.

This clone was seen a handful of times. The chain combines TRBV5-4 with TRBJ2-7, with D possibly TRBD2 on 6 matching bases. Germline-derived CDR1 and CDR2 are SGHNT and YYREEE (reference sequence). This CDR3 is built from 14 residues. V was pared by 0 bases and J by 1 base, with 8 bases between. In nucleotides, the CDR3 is TGTGCCAGCAGCTTGGTGGGGGGTTCCTACGAGCAGTACTTC. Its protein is CASSLVGGSYEQYF.

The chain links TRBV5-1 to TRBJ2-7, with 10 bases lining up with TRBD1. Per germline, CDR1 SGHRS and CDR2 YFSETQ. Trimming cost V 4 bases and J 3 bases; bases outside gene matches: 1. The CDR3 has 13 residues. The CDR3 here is CASSGDRGYEQYF. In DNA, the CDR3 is TGCGCCAGCAGCGGGGACAGGGGCTACGAGCAGTACTTC.

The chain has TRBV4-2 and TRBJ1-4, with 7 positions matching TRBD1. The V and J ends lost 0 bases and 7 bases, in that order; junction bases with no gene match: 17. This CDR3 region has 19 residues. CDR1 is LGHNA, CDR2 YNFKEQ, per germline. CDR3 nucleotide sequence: TGTGCCAGCAGCCAAGAGTGGCAGGGGGTGGATTTTTTGGTTGAAAAACTGTTTTTT. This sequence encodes CASSQEWQGVDFLVEKLFF.

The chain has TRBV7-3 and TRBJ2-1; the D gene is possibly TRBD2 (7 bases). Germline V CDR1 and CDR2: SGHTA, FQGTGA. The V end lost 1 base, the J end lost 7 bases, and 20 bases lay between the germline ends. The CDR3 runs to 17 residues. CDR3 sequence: CASSLNGGRGTWNEQFF. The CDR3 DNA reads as TGTGCCAGCAGCTTAAATGGGGGGCGGGGGACTTGGAATGAGCAGTTCTTC.

CDR3 coding DNA: TGTGCCAGCAGCCAAGGGTTCCAGGCTGGCTACACCTTC. Its translation: CASSQGFQAGYTF. The rearrangement links TRBV4-2 to TRBJ1-2; D is unresolved. Germline V CDR1 and CDR2: LGHNA, YNFKEQ. The V end was cut by 1 base, the J end by 7 bases, with 10 bases between. The CDR3 sequence is 13 residues long.

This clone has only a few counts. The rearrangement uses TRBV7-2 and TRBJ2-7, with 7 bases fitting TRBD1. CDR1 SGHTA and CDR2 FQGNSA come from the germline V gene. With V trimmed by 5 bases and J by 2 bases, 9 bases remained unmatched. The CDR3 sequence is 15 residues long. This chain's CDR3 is CASSRGRDSPYEQYF. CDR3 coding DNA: TGTGCCAGCAGCCGAGGCCGGGACAGCCCCTACGAGCAGTACTTC.

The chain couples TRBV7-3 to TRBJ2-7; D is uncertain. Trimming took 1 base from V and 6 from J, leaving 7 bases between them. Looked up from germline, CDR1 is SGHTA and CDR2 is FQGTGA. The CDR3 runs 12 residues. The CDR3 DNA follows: TGTGCCAGCAGCTTAATAGATGGCGAGCAGTACTTC. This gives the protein CASSLIDGEQYF.

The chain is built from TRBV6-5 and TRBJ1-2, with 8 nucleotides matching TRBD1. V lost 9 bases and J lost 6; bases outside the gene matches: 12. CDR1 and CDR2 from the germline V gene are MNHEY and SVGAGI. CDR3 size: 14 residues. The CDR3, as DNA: TGTGCCAGTCATCAGGGGGCAGGGAGGGATGGCTACACCTTC. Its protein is CASHQGAGRDGYTF.

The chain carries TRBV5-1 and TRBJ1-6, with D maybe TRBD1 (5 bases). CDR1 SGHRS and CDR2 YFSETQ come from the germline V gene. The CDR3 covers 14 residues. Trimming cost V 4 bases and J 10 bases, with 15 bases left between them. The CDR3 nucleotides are TGCGCCAGCAGCCTCGGGGGGGAGGGCTCACCCCTCCACTTT. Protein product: CASSLGGEGSPLHF.

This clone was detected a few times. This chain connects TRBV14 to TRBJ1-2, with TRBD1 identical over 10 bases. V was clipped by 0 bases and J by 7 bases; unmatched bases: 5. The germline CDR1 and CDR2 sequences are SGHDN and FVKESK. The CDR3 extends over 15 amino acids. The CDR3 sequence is CASSQDLGTGVGYTF. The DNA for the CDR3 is TGTGCCAGCAGCCAAGATCTAGGGACAGGGGTTGGCTACACCTTC.

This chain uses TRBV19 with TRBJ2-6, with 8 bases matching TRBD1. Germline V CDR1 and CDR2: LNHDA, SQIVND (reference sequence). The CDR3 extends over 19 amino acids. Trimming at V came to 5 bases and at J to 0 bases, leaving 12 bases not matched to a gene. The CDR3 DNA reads TGTGCCAGTAGTGTATCAGGACAGGGCCCCGACTCTGGGGCCAACGTCCTGACTTTC. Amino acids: CASSVSGQGPDSGANVLTF.

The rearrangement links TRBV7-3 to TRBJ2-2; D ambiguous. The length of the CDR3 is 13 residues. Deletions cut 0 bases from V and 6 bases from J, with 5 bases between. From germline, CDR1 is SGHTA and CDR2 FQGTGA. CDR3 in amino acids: CASSLTLSGELFF. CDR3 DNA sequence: TGTGCCAGCAGCTTAACCTTGTCCGGGGAGCTGTTTTTT.

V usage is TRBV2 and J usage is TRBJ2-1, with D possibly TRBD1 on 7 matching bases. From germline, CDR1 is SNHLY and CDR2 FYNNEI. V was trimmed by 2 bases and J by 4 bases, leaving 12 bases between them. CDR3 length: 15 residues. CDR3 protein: CASSEPRGAYNEQFF. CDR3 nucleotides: TGTGCCAGCAGTGAACCCAGGGGGGCATACAATGAGCAGTTCTTC.

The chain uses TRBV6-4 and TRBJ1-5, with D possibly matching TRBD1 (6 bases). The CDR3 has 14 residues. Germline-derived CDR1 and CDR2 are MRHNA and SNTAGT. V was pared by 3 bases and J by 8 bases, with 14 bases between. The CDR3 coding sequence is TGTGCCAGCAGTGAAGGCAGGGGTGCGGAGCCCCAGCATTTT. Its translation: CASSEGRGAEPQHF.

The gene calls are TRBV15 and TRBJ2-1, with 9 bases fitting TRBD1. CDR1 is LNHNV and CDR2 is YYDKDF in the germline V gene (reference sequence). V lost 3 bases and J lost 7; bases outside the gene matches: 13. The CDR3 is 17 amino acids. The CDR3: CATSSILRTGDTNEQFF. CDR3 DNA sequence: TGTGCCACCAGCAGCATACTTCGGACAGGGGATACGAATGAGCAGTTCTTC. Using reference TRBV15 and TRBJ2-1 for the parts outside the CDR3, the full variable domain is DAMVIQNPRYQVTQFGKPVTLSCSQTLNHNVMYWYQQKSSQAPKLLFHYYDKDFNNEADTPDNFQSRRPNTSFCFLDIRSPGLGDTAMYLCATSSILRTGDTNEQFFGPGTRLTVL.

The CDR3 loop is CASSRTTGGYEQYF. The CDR3 DNA follows: TGCGCCAGCAGCCGGACGACAGGGGGGTACGAGCAGTACTTC. The chain joins TRBV5-1 to TRBJ2-5; 9 bases match TRBD1. Judging by the DNA end, TRBJ2-7 fits better; the J call may be wrong. This CDR3 region has 14 residues. CDR1 and CDR2 from the germline V gene are SGHRS and YFSETQ.

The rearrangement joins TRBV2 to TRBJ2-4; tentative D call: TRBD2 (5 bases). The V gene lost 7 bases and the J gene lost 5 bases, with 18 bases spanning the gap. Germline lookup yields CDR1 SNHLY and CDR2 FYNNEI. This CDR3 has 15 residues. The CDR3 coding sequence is TGTGCCAGCACCCAGCACGAGGGCACCCAAAACATTCAGTACTTC. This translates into CASTQHEGTQNIQYF.

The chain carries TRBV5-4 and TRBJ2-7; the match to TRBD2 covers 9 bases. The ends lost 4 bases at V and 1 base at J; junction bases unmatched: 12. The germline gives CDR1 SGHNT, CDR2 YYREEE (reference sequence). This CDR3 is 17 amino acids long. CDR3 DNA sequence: TGTGCCAGCAGCGCCGAAATTGTAGCGGGGGAGTCCTACGAGCAGTACTTC. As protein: CASSAEIVAGESYEQYF. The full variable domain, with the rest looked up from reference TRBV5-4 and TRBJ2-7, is ETGVTQSPTHLIKTRGQQVTLRCSSQSGHNTVSWYQQALGQGPQFIFQYYREEENGRGNFPPRFSGLQFPNYSSELNVNALELDDSALYLCASSAEIVAGESYEQYFGPGTRLTVT.

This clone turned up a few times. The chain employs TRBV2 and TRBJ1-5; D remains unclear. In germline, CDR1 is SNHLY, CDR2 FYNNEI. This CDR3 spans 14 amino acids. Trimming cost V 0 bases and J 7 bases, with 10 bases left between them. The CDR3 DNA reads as TGTGCCAGCAGTGAAGCCGGGATCCCACAGCCCCAGCATTTT. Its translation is CASSEAGIPQPQHF.

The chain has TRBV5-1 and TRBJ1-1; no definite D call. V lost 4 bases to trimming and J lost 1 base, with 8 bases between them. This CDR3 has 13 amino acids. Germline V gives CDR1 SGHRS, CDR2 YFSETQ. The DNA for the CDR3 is TGCGCCAGCAGCCTAGACCCGAACACTGAAGCTTTCTTT. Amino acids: CASSLDPNTEAFF.

Here the CDR3 reads CASSYTDSNTEAFF. The CDR3 DNA reads as TGTGCCAGCAGTTACACCGACAGTAACACTGAAGCTTTCTTT. This chain joins TRBV6-6 and TRBJ1-1; TRBD1 might be the D (5 bases). V lost 2 bases, J lost 2 bases, and 9 bases lay in between. This CDR3 contains 14 residues. From germline, CDR1 is MNHNY and CDR2 SVGAGI (reference sequence).

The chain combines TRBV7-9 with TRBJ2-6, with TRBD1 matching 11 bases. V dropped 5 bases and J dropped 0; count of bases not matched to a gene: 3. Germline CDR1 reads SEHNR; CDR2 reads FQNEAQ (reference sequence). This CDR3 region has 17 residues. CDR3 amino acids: CASSRGTGGSGANVLTF. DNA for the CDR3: TGTGCCAGCAGCCGCGGGACAGGGGGCTCTGGGGCCAACGTCCTGACTTTC.

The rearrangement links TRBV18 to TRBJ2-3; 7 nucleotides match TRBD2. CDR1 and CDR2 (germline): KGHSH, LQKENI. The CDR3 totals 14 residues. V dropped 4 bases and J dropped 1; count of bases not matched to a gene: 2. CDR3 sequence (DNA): TGTGCCAGCTCACTCACTAGCGGCACAGATACGCAGTATTTT. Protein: CASSLTSGTDTQYF.

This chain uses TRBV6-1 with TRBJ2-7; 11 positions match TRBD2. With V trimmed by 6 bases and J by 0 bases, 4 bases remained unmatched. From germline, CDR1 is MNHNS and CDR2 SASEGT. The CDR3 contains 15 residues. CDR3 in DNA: TGTGCCAGCAGCCAACTAGCGGGGGCCTCCTACGAGCAGTACTTC. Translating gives CASSQLAGASYEQYF.